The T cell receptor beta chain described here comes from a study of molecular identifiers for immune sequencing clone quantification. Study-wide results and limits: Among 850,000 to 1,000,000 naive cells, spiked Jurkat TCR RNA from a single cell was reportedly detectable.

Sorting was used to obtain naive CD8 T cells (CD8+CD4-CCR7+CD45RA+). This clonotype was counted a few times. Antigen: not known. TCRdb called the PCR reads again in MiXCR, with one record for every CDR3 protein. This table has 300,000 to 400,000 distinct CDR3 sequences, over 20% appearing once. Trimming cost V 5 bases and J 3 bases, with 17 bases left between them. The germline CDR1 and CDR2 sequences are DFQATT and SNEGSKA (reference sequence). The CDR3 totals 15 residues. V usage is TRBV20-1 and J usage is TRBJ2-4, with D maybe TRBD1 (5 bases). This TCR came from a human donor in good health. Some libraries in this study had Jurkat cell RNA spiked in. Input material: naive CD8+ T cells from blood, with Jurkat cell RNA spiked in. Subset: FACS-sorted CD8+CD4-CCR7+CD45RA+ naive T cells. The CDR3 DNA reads TGCAGTGCTTACCGCGAAGGGGAAGTCAAAAACATTCAGTACTTC. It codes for CSAYREGEVKNIQYF.